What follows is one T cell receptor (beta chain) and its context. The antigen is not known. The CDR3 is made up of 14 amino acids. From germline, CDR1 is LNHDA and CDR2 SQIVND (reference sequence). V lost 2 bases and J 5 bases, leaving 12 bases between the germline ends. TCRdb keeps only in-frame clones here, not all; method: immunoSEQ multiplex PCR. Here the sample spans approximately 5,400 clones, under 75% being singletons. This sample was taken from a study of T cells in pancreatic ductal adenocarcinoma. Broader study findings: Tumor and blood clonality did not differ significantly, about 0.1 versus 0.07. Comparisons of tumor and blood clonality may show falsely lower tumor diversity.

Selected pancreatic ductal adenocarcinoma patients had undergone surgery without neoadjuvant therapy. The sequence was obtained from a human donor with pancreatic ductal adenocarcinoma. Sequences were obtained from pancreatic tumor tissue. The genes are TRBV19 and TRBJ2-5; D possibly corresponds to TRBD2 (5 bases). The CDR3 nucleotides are TGTGCCAGTAGTATAAGGGAAGCGGCCGAGACCCAGTACTTC. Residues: CASSIREAAETQYF.